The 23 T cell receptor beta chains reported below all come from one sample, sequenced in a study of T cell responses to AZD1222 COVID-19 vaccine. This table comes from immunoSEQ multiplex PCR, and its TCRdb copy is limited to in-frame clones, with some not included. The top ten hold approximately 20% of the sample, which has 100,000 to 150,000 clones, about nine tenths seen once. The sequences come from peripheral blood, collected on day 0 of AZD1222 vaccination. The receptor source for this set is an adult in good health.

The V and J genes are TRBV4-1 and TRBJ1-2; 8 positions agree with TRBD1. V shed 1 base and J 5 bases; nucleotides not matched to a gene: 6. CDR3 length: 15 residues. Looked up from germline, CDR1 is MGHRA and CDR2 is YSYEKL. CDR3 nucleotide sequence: TGCGCCAGCAGCCAAGGCCAACAGGGGGGATATGGCTACACCTTC. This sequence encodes CASSQGQQGGYGYTF.

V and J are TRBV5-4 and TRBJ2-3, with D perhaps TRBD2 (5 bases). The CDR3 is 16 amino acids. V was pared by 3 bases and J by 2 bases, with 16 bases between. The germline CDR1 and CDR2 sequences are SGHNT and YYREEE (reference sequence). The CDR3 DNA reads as TGTGCCAGCAGCTCTCGTCAGAGGGAGATCACAGATACGCAGTATTTT. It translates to CASSSRQREITDTQYF.

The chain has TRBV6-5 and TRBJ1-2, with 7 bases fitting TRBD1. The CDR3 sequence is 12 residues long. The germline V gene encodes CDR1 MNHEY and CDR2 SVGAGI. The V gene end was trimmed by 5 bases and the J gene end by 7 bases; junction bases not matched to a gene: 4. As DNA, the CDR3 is TGTGCCAGCAGTAGGACAGGAGGTGGCTACACCTTC. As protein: CASSRTGGGYTF.

For the CDR3, the DNA is TGCGCCAGCACCCCTAGGGGGGAGCCCTACGAGCAGTACTTC. This encodes CASTPRGEPYEQYF. The rearrangement joins TRBV23-1 to TRBJ2-7, with D tentatively TRBD1 or TRBD2 (6 bases each). TRBV23-1 is an open reading frame whose function is uncertain. The CDR3 consists of 14 residues. V dropped 7 bases and J dropped 2 bases, with 15 bases sitting between them.

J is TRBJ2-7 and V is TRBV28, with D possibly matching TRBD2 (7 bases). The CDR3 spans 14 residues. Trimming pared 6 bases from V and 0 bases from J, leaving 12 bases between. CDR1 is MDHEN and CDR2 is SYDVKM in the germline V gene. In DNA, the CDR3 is TGTGCCAGCAGCTCCGGGGGGCTCTCCTACGAGCAGTACTTC. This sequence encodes CASSSGGLSYEQYF.

The CDR3 DNA is TGTGCCAGCTCAGGACAGATACACAATGAGCAGTTCTTC. This sequence encodes CASSGQIHNEQFF. The chain carries TRBV18 and TRBJ2-1; TRBD1 is a possible D gene (6 bases). This CDR3 contains 13 residues. The germline V gene encodes CDR1 KGHSH and CDR2 LQKENI. Trimming left V 5 bases short and J 5 bases short, with 10 bases between.

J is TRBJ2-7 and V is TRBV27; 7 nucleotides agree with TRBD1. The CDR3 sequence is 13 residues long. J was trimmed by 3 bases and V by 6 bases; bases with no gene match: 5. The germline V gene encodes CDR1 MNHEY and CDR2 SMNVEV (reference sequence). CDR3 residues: CASSPTGHYEQYF. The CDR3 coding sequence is TGTGCCAGCAGCCCGACAGGGCACTACGAGCAGTACTTC.

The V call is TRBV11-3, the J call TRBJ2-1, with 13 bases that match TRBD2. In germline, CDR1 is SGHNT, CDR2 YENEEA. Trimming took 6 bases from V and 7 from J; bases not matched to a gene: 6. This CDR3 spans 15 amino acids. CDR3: CASRRGTSGENEQFF. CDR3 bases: TGTGCCAGCAGAAGAGGGACTAGCGGGGAAAATGAGCAGTTCTTC.

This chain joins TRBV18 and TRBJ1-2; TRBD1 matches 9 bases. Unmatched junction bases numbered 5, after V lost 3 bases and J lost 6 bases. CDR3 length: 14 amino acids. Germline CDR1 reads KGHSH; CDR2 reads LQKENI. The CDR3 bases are TGTGCCAGCTCACCTTCGACAGGGGGAGATGGCTACACCTTC. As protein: CASSPSTGGDGYTF.

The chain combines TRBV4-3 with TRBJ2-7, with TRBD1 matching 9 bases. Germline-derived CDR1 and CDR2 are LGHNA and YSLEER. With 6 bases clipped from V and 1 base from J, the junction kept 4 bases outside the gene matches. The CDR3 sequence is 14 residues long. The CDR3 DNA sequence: TGCGCCAGCAGTTCCGGGACAGGGTCCTACGAGCAGTACTTC. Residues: CASSSGTGSYEQYF.

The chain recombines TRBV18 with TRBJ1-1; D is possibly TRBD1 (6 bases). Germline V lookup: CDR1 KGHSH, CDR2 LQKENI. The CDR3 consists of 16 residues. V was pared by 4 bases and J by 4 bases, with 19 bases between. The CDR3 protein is CASSLKQGIRGTEAFF. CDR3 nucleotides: TGTGCCAGCTCACTGAAACAGGGTATCAGGGGCACTGAAGCTTTCTTT.

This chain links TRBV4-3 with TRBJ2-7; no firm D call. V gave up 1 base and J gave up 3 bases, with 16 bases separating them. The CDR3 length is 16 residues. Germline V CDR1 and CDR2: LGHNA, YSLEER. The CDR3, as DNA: TGCGCCAGCAGCCAAGTCGGTTTTCTGGGGATCTACGAGCAGTACTTC. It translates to CASSQVGFLGIYEQYF.

The CDR3 is CASRGDREKLFF. The CDR3 nucleotides read TGTGCCAGCAGGGGGGACAGAGAAAAACTGTTTTTT. This chain connects TRBV2 to TRBJ1-4; 7 bases match TRBD1. CDR1 SNHLY and CDR2 FYNNEI come from the germline V gene. The CDR3 spans 12 residues. Trimming removed 6 bases from V and 8 bases from J; junction bases left unmatched: 3.

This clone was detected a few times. CDR3: CASSLAGIGVPSGYTF. The CDR3 DNA reads as TGTGCCAGCAGCTTAGCGGGTATCGGGGTTCCAAGCGGCTACACCTTC. This chain links TRBV7-2 with TRBJ1-2, with D unclear. Germline V CDR1 and CDR2: SGHTA, FQGNSA. This CDR3 contains 16 residues. The germline V and J ends were trimmed by 0 bases and 8 bases, with 19 bases remaining between them.

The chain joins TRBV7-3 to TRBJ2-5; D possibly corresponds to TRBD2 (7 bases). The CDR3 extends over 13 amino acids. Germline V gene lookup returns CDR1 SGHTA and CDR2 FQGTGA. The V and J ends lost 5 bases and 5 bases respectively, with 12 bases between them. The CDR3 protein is CASSRGATETQYF. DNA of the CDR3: TGTGCCAGCAGCCGGGGGGCGACGGAGACCCAGTACTTC. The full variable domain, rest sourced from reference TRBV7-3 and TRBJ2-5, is GAGVSQTPSNKVTEKGKYVELRCDPISGHTALYWYRQSLGQGPEFLIYFQGTGAADDSGLPNDRFFAVRPEGSVSTLKIQRTERGDSAVYLCASSRGATETQYFGPGTRLLVL.

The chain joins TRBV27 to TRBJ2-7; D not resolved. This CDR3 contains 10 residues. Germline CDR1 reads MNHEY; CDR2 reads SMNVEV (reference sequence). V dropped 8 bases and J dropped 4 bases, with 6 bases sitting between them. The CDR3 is CASGVYEQYF. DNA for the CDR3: TGTGCCAGCGGGGTGTACGAGCAGTACTTC.

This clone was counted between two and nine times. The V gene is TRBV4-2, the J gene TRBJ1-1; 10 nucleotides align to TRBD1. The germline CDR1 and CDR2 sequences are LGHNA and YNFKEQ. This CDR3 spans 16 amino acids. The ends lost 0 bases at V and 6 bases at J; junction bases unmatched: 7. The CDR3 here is CASSQDPGQGIAEAFF. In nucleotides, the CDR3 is TGTGCCAGCAGCCAAGATCCGGGACAGGGGATCGCTGAAGCTTTCTTT.

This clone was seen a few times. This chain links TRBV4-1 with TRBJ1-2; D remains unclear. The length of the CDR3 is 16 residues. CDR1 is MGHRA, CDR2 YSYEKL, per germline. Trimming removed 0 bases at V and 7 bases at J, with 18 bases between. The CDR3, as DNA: TGCGCCAGCAGCCAAGATCCGTCCGGGGTTGGTGGTGGCTACACCTTC. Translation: CASSQDPSGVGGGYTF.

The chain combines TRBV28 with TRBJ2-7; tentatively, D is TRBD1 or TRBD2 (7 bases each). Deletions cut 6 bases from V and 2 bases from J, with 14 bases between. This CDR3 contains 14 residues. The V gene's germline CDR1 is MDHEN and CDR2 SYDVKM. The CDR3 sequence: CASRPGGEAYEQYF. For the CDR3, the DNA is TGTGCCAGCAGGCCAGGGGGGGAGGCCTACGAGCAGTACTTC.

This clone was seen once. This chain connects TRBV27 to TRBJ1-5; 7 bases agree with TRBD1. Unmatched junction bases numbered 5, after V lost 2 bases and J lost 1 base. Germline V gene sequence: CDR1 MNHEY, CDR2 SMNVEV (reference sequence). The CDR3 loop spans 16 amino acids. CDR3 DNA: TGTGCCAGCAGTTTAAAGGGACAGAGCAGCAATCAGCCCCAGCATTTT. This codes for CASSLKGQSSNQPQHF.

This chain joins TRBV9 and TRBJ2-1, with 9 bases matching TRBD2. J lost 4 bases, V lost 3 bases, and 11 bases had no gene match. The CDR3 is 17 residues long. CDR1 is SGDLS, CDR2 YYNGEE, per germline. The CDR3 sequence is CASSAPRGGATYNEQFF. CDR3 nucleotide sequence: TGTGCCAGCAGCGCCCCTCGCGGGGGGGCTACTTACAATGAGCAGTTCTTC.

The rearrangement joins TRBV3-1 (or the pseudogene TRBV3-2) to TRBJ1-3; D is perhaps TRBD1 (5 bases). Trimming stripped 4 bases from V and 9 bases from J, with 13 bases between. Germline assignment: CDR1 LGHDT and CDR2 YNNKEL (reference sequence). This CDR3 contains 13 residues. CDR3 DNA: TGTGCCAGCAGCCGAGGAGGTGGGACCACCATATATTTT. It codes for CASSRGGGTTIYF.

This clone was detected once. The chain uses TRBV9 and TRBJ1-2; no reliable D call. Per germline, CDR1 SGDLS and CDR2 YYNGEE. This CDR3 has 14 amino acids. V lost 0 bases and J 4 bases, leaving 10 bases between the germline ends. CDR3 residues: CASSVGVSPYGYTF. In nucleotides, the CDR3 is TGTGCCAGCAGCGTAGGCGTCAGTCCCTATGGCTACACCTTC. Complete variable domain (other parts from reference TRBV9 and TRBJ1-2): DSGVTQTPKHLITATGQRVTLRCSPRSGDLSVYWYQQSLDQGLQFLIQYYNGEERAKGNILERFSAQQFPDLHSELNLSSLELGDSALYFCASSVGVSPYGYTFGSGTRLTVV.